This TCR beta chain was sequenced during a study of T cell responses to AZD1222 COVID-19 vaccine. The CDR3 consists of 14 residues. Between the trimmed V and J ends, which lost 6 bases and 1 base, there was a span of 12 bases. Germline V gene data show CDR1 as WNHNN and CDR2 as SYGVQD (reference sequence). This clone was counted at least ten times. What it recognizes is unknown. TCRdb's table, derived via immunoSEQ multiplex PCR, lists solely in-frame clones and lacks some. This table holds about 110,000 clones, roughly four fifths found once. The study, taken as a whole, reports: Mapped onto spike, vaccine-associated CD4 TCRs spanned it and were dominant at 160-218 and 743-854.

The receptor comes from an adult in good health. The material sequenced was peripheral blood, taken on day 0 of AZD1222 vaccination. The chain employs TRBV10-1 and TRBJ1-1; D might be TRBD1 (5 bases). CDR3 loop: CASSRDFSNTEAFF. In nucleotides, the CDR3 is TGCGCCAGCAGCCGGGACTTCTCGAACACTGAAGCTTTCTTT.